This T cell receptor beta chain appears in the sequencing data of a study of cytomegalovirus exposure and HLA in healthy donors. The PCR made use of 60 Vbeta and 13 Jbeta primers. The repertoire was sequenced with immunoSEQ multiplex PCR; TCRdb's copy has only in-frame clones and lacks some. Its listing shows more than 45,000 clones. The CDR3 loop spans 14 amino acids. Trimming shortened V by 3 bases and J by 4 bases, and 12 bases separated the two germline ends. The germline V gene has CDR1 MNHEY and CDR2 SMNVEV (reference sequence). The source is a woman aged 55-69 years in good health and CMV-seropositive. The specimen sequenced was PBMCs. The chain combines TRBV27 with TRBJ2-5; D call uncertain. The CDR3: CASSFRGLTETQYF. The CDR3, as DNA: TGTGCCAGCAGTTTCCGAGGCCTCACAGAGACCCAGTACTTC.